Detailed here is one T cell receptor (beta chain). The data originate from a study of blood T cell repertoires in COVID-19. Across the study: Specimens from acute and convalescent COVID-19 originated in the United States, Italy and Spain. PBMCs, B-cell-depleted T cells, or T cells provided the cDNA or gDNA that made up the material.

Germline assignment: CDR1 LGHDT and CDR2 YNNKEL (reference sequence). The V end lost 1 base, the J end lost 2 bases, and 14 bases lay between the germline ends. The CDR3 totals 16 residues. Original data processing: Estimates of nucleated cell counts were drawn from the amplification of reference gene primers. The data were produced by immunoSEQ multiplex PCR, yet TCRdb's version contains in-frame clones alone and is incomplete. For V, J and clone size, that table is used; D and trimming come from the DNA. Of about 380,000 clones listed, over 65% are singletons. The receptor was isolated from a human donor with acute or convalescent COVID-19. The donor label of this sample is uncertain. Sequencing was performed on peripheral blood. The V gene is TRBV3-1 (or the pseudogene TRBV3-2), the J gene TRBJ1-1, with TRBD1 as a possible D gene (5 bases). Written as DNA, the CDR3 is TGTGCCAGCAGCCAAGGCCCTATAGGGGTAAACACTGAAGCTTTCTTT. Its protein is CASSQGPIGVNTEAFF.